The 3 T cell receptor beta chains below all came from one sample that was sequenced in a study of blood T cell repertoires in COVID-19. Method: immunoSEQ multiplex PCR; TCRdb's copy keeps in-frame clones and lacks some. The sample holds more than 85,000 clones, about 90% seen once. Material: peripheral blood. Every receptor here comes from a human donor in a cohort sampled during active COVID-19.

This chain connects TRBV9 to TRBJ1-1; D possibly corresponds to TRBD1 (6 bases). In germline, CDR1 is SGDLS, CDR2 YYNGEE. CDR3 length: 17 residues. Trimming took off 0 bases at V and 0 bases at J, with 15 bases between the two ends. CDR3 sequence: CASSVDPPGQMNTEAFF. CDR3 sequence (DNA): TGTGCCAGCAGCGTAGATCCACCGGGACAAATGAACACTGAAGCTTTCTTT.

This sequence joins TRBV19 and TRBJ2-6; possible D gene TRBD1, 6 bases. The CDR3 runs 17 residues. V gave up 10 bases and J gave up 0 bases, with 19 bases separating them. In germline, CDR1 is LNHDA, CDR2 SQIVND (reference sequence). Written as DNA, the CDR3 is TGTGCCACCAAGCAGGGGCCACTTAACTCTGGGGCCAACGTCCTGACTTTC. Its protein product is CATKQGPLNSGANVLTF.

This chain uses TRBV10-3 with TRBJ2-5; D unresolved. Germline CDR1 reads ENHRY; CDR2 reads SYGVKD. There are 15 residues in the CDR3. V lost 3 bases and J 2 bases, leaving 13 bases between the germline ends. The CDR3 DNA reads TGTGCCATCAGTGACGCGCCAGCGTCTCAAGAGACCCAGTACTTC. Its protein product is CAISDAPASQETQYF.